This T cell receptor beta chain is drawn from a study of blood T cells in healthy people across ages. Note on this clonotype: The junction shows a germline mismatch at one end, possibly a read error.

Each donor's blood draw was approximately 10 milliliters of peripheral blood. Total RNA, at least 6 micrograms per sample, came from PBMCs. In germline, CDR1 is SGHAT, CDR2 FQDESV (reference sequence). This CDR3 comprises 18 residues. Using a J-beta primer mix together with a sample-barcoded 5' primer, a second PCR was run for about 6 to 12 cycles. TCRdb called the 5' RACE reads again in MiXCR, with one record for every CDR3 protein. The profile shows about 2 million distinct CDR3 sequences, around 48% of them singletons. The origin of this receptor is a woman between 35 and 50 years old in good health. Sequenced: blood. This chain links TRBV11-1 with TRBJ2-3; TRBD1 matches 9 bases. The CDR3 DNA reads as TGTGTCAGCAGCTTATTGGCCACCGGGACAGGGTTTTCAGATACGCAGTATTTT. Protein sequence: CVSSLLATGTGFSDTQYF.